This is a list of T cell receptor beta chains from one sample in a study of T cells in Graves' hyperthyroidism and ophthalmopathy. TCRdb processed the multiplex PCR reads anew with MiXCR; each CDR3 protein has one entry. The data hold 500,000 to 750,000 distinct CDR3 sequences, with just over 45% observed a single time. Sequencing was performed on peripheral blood or thyroid tissue (not recorded which). These receptor sequences come from a woman younger than 35 with Graves' hyperthyroidism. The conserved cysteine and the conserved F or W are not part of the CDR3 here.

j_call v_call cdr3_aa
TRBJ1-1 TRBV27 ASSLVWAQNTEAF
TRBJ2-7 TRBV7-2 ASSLAVPLVEYEQY
TRBJ1-4 TRBV12-3/TRBV12-4 ASSPGTSGEKLF
TRBJ2-7 TRBV6-2/TRBV6-3 ASPTGGGRSYEQY
TRBJ1-2 TRBV15 ATSRDMQPGVGGYT
TRBJ1-3 TRBV6-5 ASSYGIAGATSTIY
TRBJ2-5 TRBV27 ASSPASGRAHQETQY
TRBJ1-1 TRBV2 ASSEQGTGTTEAF
TRBJ1-1 TRBV12-3/TRBV12-4 ASVGGQGRAF
TRBJ1-2 TRBV13 ASSRGQGGTYGYT
TRBJ1-2 TRBV4-3 ASSQPGQGVAEA
TRBJ2-1 TRBV7-3 ASSRLAGGFYEQF
TRBJ1-1 TRBV20-1 SSRQGTATEAF
TRBJ1-2 TRBV7-3 ASRGPGTGYT
TRBJ1-2 TRBV5-6 ASSPRANYGYT
TRBJ1-1 TRBV20-1 SASPGTEAF
TRBJ1-1 TRBV29-1 SVRAGSKGNTEAF
TRBJ2-7 TRBV20-1 SASGAGRSYEQY
TRBJ2-7 TRBV24-1 ATSEGLAGGIAEQY
TRBJ1-4 TRBV2 ASSEEGYNEKLF
TRBJ1-1 TRBV25-1 ASSADRTGTTEAF
TRBJ1-4 TRBV5-8 ASRPPQSRLIIWTNEKLF
TRBJ2-5 TRBV10-3 AIRMTEYQETQY
TRBJ2-3 TRBV29-1 SVGGLGEPDTQY
TRBJ1-4 TRBV20-1 SASLAGPLPAANEKLF
TRBJ1-2 TRBV20-1 SAPHRQALWGKGYT
TRBJ2-5 TRBV5-1 ASSLFGQTVQETQY
TRBJ2-7 TRBV20-1 SKYGLAGEIDYEQY
TRBJ2-5 TRBV7-9 ASSPTGSNQPQY
TRBJ1-2 TRBV5-1 ASSLGGLYGYT
TRBJ1-1 TRBV20-1 SARGQGDELEAF
TRBJ1-2 TRBV4-2 ASSQDFPQGYT
TRBJ2-5 TRBV5-1 ASSGQPTDTQY
TRBJ2-1 TRBV2 ASSRGRKSYNEQF
TRBJ1-3 TRBV6-6 ASSYLSGEVGNTIY
TRBJ1-5 TRBV10-3 AISTISDRLSYEH
TRBJ1-5 TRBV2 ASTGQGEGQPQH
TRBJ2-7 TRBV5-1 ASSYQHEQY